The 16 T cell receptor beta chains given below trace back to one sample, sequenced in a study of monozygotic twins with inflammatory bowel disease. TCRdb reworked the 5' RACE reads into one entry per CDR3 protein, no DNA. Its clone listing holds approximately 420,000 distinct CDR3 sequences. The sequencing sample was made of blood. These receptors all stem from a human donor with ulcerative colitis or Crohn's disease, or a healthy co-twin of an affected twin (not recorded which).

The chain employs TRBV7-9 and TRBJ2-2; checking the TCRdb D call of TRBD2 is not possible without DNA. Germline lookup yields CDR1 SEHNR and CDR2 FQNEAQ (reference sequence). The CDR3 has 16 amino acids. CDR3 amino acids: CASSSRLAGDTGELFF.

The J gene is TRBJ2-3, the V gene TRBV19; the TCRdb D gene call, TRBD2, has no DNA to confirm it. Germline CDR1 is LNHDA and CDR2 is SQIVND (reference sequence). The CDR3 is 17 residues long. Here the CDR3 reads CASSTRTGLAAPDTQYF.

This chain uses TRBV6-6 with TRBJ2-3; the D gene TCRdb calls, TRBD1, cannot be checked with no DNA. This CDR3 is built from 13 residues. Germline V CDR1 and CDR2: MNHNY, SVGAGI (reference sequence). The CDR3 region is CASTNRGTDTQYF.

J is TRBJ2-4 and V is TRBV6-5; TCRdb's D call, TRBD1, is unchecked because there is no DNA. CDR1 is MNHEY and CDR2 is SVGAGI in the germline V gene. CDR3 length: 12 amino acids. CDR3 residues: CASSGRVGIQYF.

The chain combines TRBV28 with TRBJ1-2; TCRdb selects TRBD1, and the lack of DNA leaves this call unchecked. Germline V CDR1 and CDR2: MDHEN, SYDVKM. This CDR3 region has 16 residues. The chain's CDR3 is CASSLPGTGKNYGYTF.

The chain has TRBV5-1 and TRBJ2-2. Germline CDR1 and CDR2: SGHRS and YFSETQ. The CDR3 is 14 residues long. The CDR3 sequence is CASSLDTYTGELFF.

The rearrangement links TRBV7-9 to TRBJ1-1; as DNA is missing, the TRBD1 call by TCRdb cannot be tested. CDR3 length: 15 amino acids. Germline-derived CDR1 and CDR2 are SEHNR and FQNEAQ (reference sequence). CDR3: CASSPGGDDATEAFF.

V is TRBV11-2 and J is TRBJ2-1; TCRdb picks TRBD1, but there is no DNA to check that call. The CDR3 is 15 amino acids. Per germline, CDR1 SGHAT and CDR2 FQNNGV. CDR3 sequence: CASSLDRGQGNEQFF.

This chain links TRBV7-2 with TRBJ2-1; TCRdb outputs TRBD1, but without DNA this stays unchecked. CDR1 is SGHTA and CDR2 is FQGNSA in the germline V gene. This CDR3 is built from 14 residues. CDR3 sequence: CASRPGTVNNEQFF.

The chain couples TRBV7-2 to TRBJ2-7; TCRdb's D call, TRBD1, is unchecked because there is no DNA. This CDR3 spans 15 amino acids. Germline assignment: CDR1 SGHTA and CDR2 FQGNSA. The CDR3 reads CASSLEVLTGHEQYF.

The chain carries TRBV7-2 and TRBJ2-7; TCRdb names TRBD2, which stays unverified in the absence of DNA. The CDR3 sequence is 15 residues long. In germline, CDR1 is SGHTA, CDR2 FQGNSA. The CDR3 sequence is CASSLKLGLSPEQYF.

The chain couples TRBV5-4 to TRBJ2-3; the D call from TCRdb, TRBD2, cannot be confirmed without DNA. The CDR3 length is 15 residues. Germline CDR1 reads SGHNT; CDR2 reads YYREEE (reference sequence). CDR3 region: CASSSPGRDGDTQYF.

The J gene is TRBJ2-1, the V gene TRBV15; the D call from TCRdb, TRBD1, cannot be confirmed without DNA. The CDR3 covers 17 residues. Germline CDR1 and CDR2: LNHNV and YYDKDF (reference sequence). CDR3 in amino acids: CATSRDLRVGGAREQFF.

The rearrangement links TRBV5-6 to TRBJ1-1. The CDR3 has 13 amino acids. Per the germline V gene, CDR1 is SGHDT and CDR2 is YYEEEE. The CDR3 here is CASARRLNTEAFF.

This rearrangement joins TRBV4-3 to TRBJ1-6. From germline, CDR1 is LGHNA and CDR2 YSLEER. CDR3 length: 13 residues. The CDR3 sequence is CASSQEVETPLHF.

The CDR3: CSATSGFSYGYTF. V and J are TRBV20-1 and TRBJ1-2; TCRdb selects TRBD1, and the lack of DNA leaves this call unchecked. The CDR3 totals 13 residues. Looked up from germline, CDR1 is DFQATT and CDR2 is SNEGSKA (reference sequence).